The 29 T cell receptor beta chains listed next were all sequenced from one sample in a study of blood T cell repertoires in COVID-19. The method was immunoSEQ multiplex PCR; TCRdb's version includes in-frame clones alone and lacks a portion of them. This table has about 170,000 clones, approximately 86% appearing once. Material: peripheral blood. The receptors were gathered from a man at least 80 years old with COVID-19, enrolled during active disease.

This clone has only a few counts. The V and J genes are TRBV27 and TRBJ1-1; the D gene is possibly TRBD1 (6 bases). The V and J ends lost 3 bases and 4 bases respectively, with 9 bases between them. Germline CDR1 and CDR2: MNHEY and SMNVEV (reference sequence). This CDR3 is built from 13 residues. CDR3 in DNA: TGTGCCAGCAGTTTCGCAGGGGCCACTGAAGCTTTCTTT. This translates into CASSFAGATEAFF.

This clone was seen more than once but under ten times. The CDR3 nucleotides read TGTGCCAGCAGTTACCCCGACAGAGCTTTCTTT. This translates into CASSYPDRAFF. The chain recombines TRBV6-6 with TRBJ1-1, with D possibly TRBD1 on 5 matching bases. Germline CDR1 is MNHNY and CDR2 is SVGAGI (reference sequence). The ends were cut back, 2 bases at V and 10 bases at J, with 8 bases in the middle. This CDR3 spans 11 amino acids.

The chain joins TRBV14 to TRBJ2-2; 11 positions match TRBD1. Losses at the gene ends were 1 base for V and 4 bases for J; bases not matched to a gene: 2. There are 16 residues in the CDR3. Germline values: CDR1 SGHDN, CDR2 FVKESK. CDR3 amino acids: CASSQVGQGATGELFF. The CDR3 DNA reads TGTGCCAGCAGCCAAGTCGGACAGGGGGCCACCGGGGAGCTGTTTTTT.

The gene calls are TRBV5-1 and TRBJ1-2, with D possibly matching TRBD1 (6 bases). The germline V gene has CDR1 SGHRS and CDR2 YFSETQ. V was clipped by 0 bases and J by 0 bases, with 15 bases between them. This CDR3 region has 17 residues. The CDR3 DNA follows: TGCGCCAGCAGCTTGGACGGACAGCCAGCTACTAACTATGGCTACACCTTC. The encoded protein is CASSLDGQPATNYGYTF.

This clone was observed once. This chain uses TRBV6-2 or TRBV6-3 with TRBJ1-2; D gene unclear. The V gene lost 5 bases and the J gene lost 8 bases, with 12 bases spanning the gap. Per the germline V gene, CDR1 is MNHEY and CDR2 is SVGEGT. This CDR3 region has 12 residues. CDR3 loop: CASSLSPMGYTF. The CDR3 DNA reads TGTGCCAGCAGTCTCTCTCCTATGGGCTACACCTTC.

This chain links TRBV18 with TRBJ2-7; 10 bases agree with TRBD2. In germline, CDR1 is KGHSH, CDR2 LQKENI. Losses at the gene ends were 3 bases for V and 7 bases for J; bases not matched to a gene: 9. The CDR3 runs to 15 residues. Here the CDR3 DNA reads TGTGCCAGCTCACCGGGGACTAGCGCGCTGAGGGAGCAGTACTTC. This encodes CASSPGTSALREQYF. Based on the CDR3 plus reference TRBV18 and TRBJ2-7, the full variable domain is NAGVMQNPRHLVRRRGQEARLRCSPMKGHSHVYWYRQLPEEGLKFMVYLQKENIIDESGMPKERFSAEFPKEGPSILRIQQVVRGDSAAYFCASSPGTSALREQYFGPGTRLTVT.

This chain joins TRBV19 and TRBJ2-7, with 9 nucleotides matching TRBD2. CDR1 is LNHDA, CDR2 SQIVND, per germline (reference sequence). The CDR3 is 14 residues long. V was pared by 6 bases and J by 5 bases, with 8 bases of the junction left unmatched. This CDR3 is CASRLTGLADEQYF. The CDR3 nucleotides are TGTGCCAGTAGACTAACGGGACTAGCCGACGAGCAGTACTTC. Full variable domain (remainder filled in from reference TRBV19 and TRBJ2-7): DGGITQSPKYLFRKEGQNVTLSCEQNLNHDAMYWYRQDPGQGLRLIYYSQIVNDFQKGDIAEGYSVSREKKESFPLTVTSAQKNPTAFYLCASRLTGLADEQYFGPGTRLTVT.

This clone came up once. Here the CDR3 DNA reads TGCGCCAGCAGCCAAGAGACCTATCGAGGCGAGCAGTACTTC. Residues: CASSQETYRGEQYF. The gene calls are TRBV4-1 and TRBJ2-7; D is ambiguous. V lost 0 bases, J lost 6 bases, and 12 bases lay in between. Germline V gives CDR1 MGHRA, CDR2 YSYEKL. This CDR3 is built from 14 residues.

The CDR3 DNA sequence: TGTGCCAGCAGTGATGCAGGGGGCGTTGGGAACACTGAAGCTTTCTTT. Protein: CASSDAGGVGNTEAFF. V is TRBV2 and J is TRBJ1-1; 8 bases line up with TRBD1. The V gene end was trimmed by 3 bases and the J gene end by 1 base; junction bases not matched to a gene: 7. Germline V gives CDR1 SNHLY, CDR2 FYNNEI. CDR3 size: 16 residues. Based on the CDR3 plus reference TRBV2 and TRBJ1-1, the full variable domain is EPEVTQTPSHQVTQMGQEVILRCVPISNHLYFYWYRQILGQKVEFLVSFYNNEISEKSEIFDDQFSVERPDGSNFTLKIRSTKLEDSAMYFCASSDAGGVGNTEAFFGQGTRLTVV.

The chain's CDR3 is CASSLVGDNSPLHF. CDR3 nucleotides: TGTGCCAGCAGTTTAGTAGGGGATAATTCACCCCTCCACTTT. The chain couples TRBV28 to TRBJ1-6; TRBD1 might be the D (5 bases). CDR3 length: 14 amino acids. Germline V gene sequence: CDR1 MDHEN, CDR2 SYDVKM. V was pared by 2 bases and J by 5 bases, with 7 bases between.

This chain connects TRBV9 to TRBJ2-7; 7 nucleotides agree with TRBD1. Unmatched junction bases numbered 12, after V lost 4 bases and J lost 5 bases. The CDR3 spans 15 residues. The germline V gene encodes CDR1 SGDLS and CDR2 YYNGEE. CDR3 bases: TGTGCCAGCAGCCCGCGACAGGGTTTAAGCCACGAGCAGTACTTC. It translates to CASSPRQGLSHEQYF.

This rearrangement joins TRBV28 to TRBJ1-1; D is ambiguous. This CDR3 contains 13 residues. The V end was cut by 6 bases, the J end by 1 base, with 9 bases between. Looked up from germline, CDR1 is MDHEN and CDR2 is SYDVKM. CDR3: CASSLAPNTEAFF. The CDR3, as DNA: TGTGCCAGCAGCCTGGCTCCGAACACTGAAGCTTTCTTT.

The chain employs TRBV29-1 and TRBJ1-2; TRBD1 matches 11 bases. This CDR3 contains 17 residues. J gave up 0 bases and V 4 bases, and 10 bases lay outside the gene matches. Germline CDR1 is SQVTM and CDR2 is ANQGSEA. The CDR3 nucleotides are TGCAGCGTTGTGAAACGGGACAGGGGGACAGCTAACTATGGCTACACCTTC. It translates to CSVVKRDRGTANYGYTF.

The J gene is TRBJ1-2, the V gene TRBV18; 8 bases agree with TRBD1. CDR3 length equals 14 residues. Per the germline V gene, CDR1 is KGHSH and CDR2 is LQKENI. Trimming cost V 5 bases and J 3 bases; bases outside gene matches: 5. CDR3 sequence: CASSVGQGYYGYTF. DNA for the CDR3: TGTGCCAGCTCAGTAGGACAGGGATACTATGGCTACACCTTC.

This chain links TRBV10-2 with TRBJ1-3; no clear D gene. Germline V gives CDR1 WSHSY, CDR2 SAAADI. The length of the CDR3 is 14 residues. The V gene lost 7 bases and the J gene lost 4 bases, with 14 bases spanning the gap. CDR3 in amino acids: CASTPDWRGNTIYF. In DNA form, the CDR3 reads TGCGCCAGCACCCCGGACTGGAGGGGAAACACCATATATTTT.

The chain employs TRBV28 and TRBJ2-5; 7 bases fit TRBD2. V was pared by 5 bases and J by 8 bases, with 8 bases of the junction left unmatched. In germline, CDR1 is MDHEN, CDR2 SYDVKM. CDR3 size: 13 residues. This CDR3 is CASSITGLPTQYF. The CDR3 region has the DNA TGTGCCAGCAGTATAACGGGACTACCAACCCAGTACTTC.

This rearrangement joins TRBV7-2 to TRBJ2-4; TRBD1 agrees at 10 bases. Per germline, CDR1 SGHTA and CDR2 FQGNSA. The CDR3 spans 14 residues. V lost 6 bases to trimming and J lost 7 bases; unmatched junction nucleotides: 6. CDR3: CASSTRDRGNIQYF. The CDR3 DNA is TGTGCCAGCAGTACCCGGGACAGGGGTAACATTCAGTACTTC.

This clone was seen just once. This chain uses TRBV9 with TRBJ1-3; D is undetermined. This CDR3 has 15 amino acids. Germline loops: CDR1 SGDLS, CDR2 YYNGEE. V lost 0 bases to trimming and J lost 2 bases, with 9 bases between them. The CDR3 sequence is CASSVGDTAGNTIYF. As DNA, the CDR3 is TGTGCCAGCAGCGTAGGAGACACGGCTGGAAACACCATATATTTT.

This rearrangement joins TRBV28 to TRBJ1-4; the D is unclear. Germline V CDR1 and CDR2: MDHEN, SYDVKM. The CDR3 has 14 amino acids. Trimming removed 3 bases at V and 0 bases at J, with 5 bases between. CDR3 amino acids: CASSFPSTNEKLFF. DNA for the CDR3: TGTGCCAGCAGTTTCCCTTCAACTAATGAAAAACTGTTTTTT.

The V gene is TRBV19, the J gene TRBJ2-3, with TRBD1 identical over 10 bases. Germline CDR1 is LNHDA and CDR2 is SQIVND (reference sequence). CDR3 length equals 14 residues. V dropped 6 bases and J dropped 5; count of bases not matched to a gene: 5. CDR3 residues: CASSDRGREDTQYF. The CDR3 coding sequence is TGTGCCAGTAGCGACAGGGGGCGCGAAGATACGCAGTATTTT. The full variable domain, rest sourced from reference TRBV19 and TRBJ2-3, is DGGITQSPKYLFRKEGQNVTLSCEQNLNHDAMYWYRQDPGQGLRLIYYSQIVNDFQKGDIAEGYSVSREKKESFPLTVTSAQKNPTAFYLCASSDRGREDTQYFGPGTRLTVL.

J is TRBJ1-2 and V is TRBV5-4; TRBD1 is a possible D gene (5 bases). CDR1 is SGHNT, CDR2 YYREEE, per germline (reference sequence). With 3 bases removed from V and 4 bases from J, the gap between germline ends came to 22 bases. The CDR3 runs to 17 residues. The CDR3 spells CASSSPKSEGTVYGYTF. The CDR3 DNA reads TGTGCCAGCAGCTCCCCCAAGTCGGAGGGGACTGTCTATGGCTACACCTTC. The variable domain in full, completed from reference TRBV5-4 and TRBJ1-2, reads ETGVTQSPTHLIKTRGQQVTLRCSSQSGHNTVSWYQQALGQGPQFIFQYYREEENGRGNFPPRFSGLQFPNYSSELNVNALELDDSALYLCASSSPKSEGTVYGYTFGSGTRLTVV.

The V call is TRBV6-6, the J call TRBJ2-7; the D is unclear. From germline, CDR1 is MNHNY and CDR2 SVGAGI (reference sequence). This CDR3 region has 14 residues. V was clipped by 6 bases and J by 2 bases, with 14 bases between them. The CDR3 DNA is TGTGCCAGCAGAAGTAAGGCGGTTACCTACGAGCAGTACTTC. Its protein is CASRSKAVTYEQYF.

This chain connects TRBV15 to TRBJ1-2; 9 bases agree with TRBD1. The V and J ends lost 0 bases and 1 base, in that order; junction bases with no gene match: 9. Germline V gives CDR1 LNHNV, CDR2 YYDKDF (reference sequence). The CDR3 has 18 amino acids. This CDR3 is CATSRDRRQGEGNYGYTF. CDR3 DNA sequence: TGTGCCACCAGCAGAGATAGGCGACAGGGGGAGGGTAACTATGGCTACACCTTC.

The chain joins TRBV15 to TRBJ2-5, with 7 bases matching TRBD2. The CDR3 has 14 amino acids. Germline CDR1 and CDR2: LNHNV and YYDKDF (reference sequence). V shed 1 base, J shed 5 bases, and the junction held 4 bases outside the gene matches. In nucleotides, the CDR3 is TGTGCCACCAGCAGAGCGACTAGCAGGGAGACCCAGTACTTC. Translation: CATSRATSRETQYF.

V is TRBV11-1 and J is TRBJ1-2; 8 bases line up with TRBD1. Per the germline V gene, CDR1 is SGHAT and CDR2 is FQDESV (reference sequence). The CDR3 totals 13 residues. Germline trimming cut 5 bases from V and 7 bases from J; bases unmatched to any gene: 6. The CDR3 spells CASSLDRGRGYTF. The DNA of the CDR3 is TGTGCCAGCAGCCTCGACAGGGGTCGTGGCTACACCTTC.

The CDR3 is CASSYRESDGYTF. In DNA, the CDR3 is TGTGCCAGCTCCTACAGGGAAAGCGATGGCTACACCTTC. The V call is TRBV18, the J call TRBJ1-2; weak D call: TRBD1 (6 bases). Trimming took 6 bases from V and 6 from J, leaving 14 bases between them. Germline assignment: CDR1 KGHSH and CDR2 LQKENI. The CDR3 is 13 amino acids. Looking up the rest from reference TRBV18 and TRBJ1-2 gives the full variable domain: NAGVMQNPRHLVRRRGQEARLRCSPMKGHSHVYWYRQLPEEGLKFMVYLQKENIIDESGMPKERFSAEFPKEGPSILRIQQVVRGDSAAYFCASSYRESDGYTFGSGTRLTVV.

A note on this clone: The same CDR3 arises from other DNA sequences in this sample as well. The chain uses TRBV18 and TRBJ1-5; no clear D gene. The CDR3 runs 13 residues. Germline CDR1 reads KGHSH; CDR2 reads LQKENI. Trimming pared 3 bases from V and 4 bases from J, leaving 7 bases between. The CDR3 spells CASSPNSNQPQHF. The CDR3 DNA is TGTGCCAGCTCACCGAACAGTAATCAGCCCCAGCATTTT.

The rearrangement uses TRBV5-4 and TRBJ2-3, with 9 positions matching TRBD2. CDR3 length equals 16 residues. V lost 5 bases to trimming and J lost 2 bases; unmatched junction nucleotides: 9. The germline V gene encodes CDR1 SGHNT and CDR2 YYREEE (reference sequence). In DNA form, the CDR3 reads TGTGCCAGCAGTGATGCTAGCGGGGAGAACACAGATACGCAGTATTTT. Translated: CASSDASGENTDTQYF.

The V call is TRBV5-1, the J call TRBJ1-3; D is unresolved. Trimming left V 6 bases short and J 1 base short, with 14 bases between. From germline, CDR1 is SGHRS and CDR2 YFSETQ. There are 15 residues in the CDR3. The CDR3 DNA is TGCGCCAGCACCCTTGGTGTAACTTCTGGAAACACCATATATTTT. Its protein product is CASTLGVTSGNTIYF.